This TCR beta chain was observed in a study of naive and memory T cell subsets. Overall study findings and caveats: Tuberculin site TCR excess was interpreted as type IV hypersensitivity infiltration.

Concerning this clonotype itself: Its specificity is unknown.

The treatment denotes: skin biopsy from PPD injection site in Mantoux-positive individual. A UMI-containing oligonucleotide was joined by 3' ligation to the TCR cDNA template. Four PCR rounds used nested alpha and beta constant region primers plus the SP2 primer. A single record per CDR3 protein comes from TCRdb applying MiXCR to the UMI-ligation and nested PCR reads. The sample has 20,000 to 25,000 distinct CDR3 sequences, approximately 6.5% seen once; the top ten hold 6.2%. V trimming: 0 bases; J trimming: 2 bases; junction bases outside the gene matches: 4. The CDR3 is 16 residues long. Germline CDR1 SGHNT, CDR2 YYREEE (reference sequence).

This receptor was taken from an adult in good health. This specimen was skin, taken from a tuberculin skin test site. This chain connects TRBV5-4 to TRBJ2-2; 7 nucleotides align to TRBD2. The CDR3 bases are TGTGCCAGCAGCTTGGGGAGCGGGGTAAACACCGGGGAGCTGTTTTTT. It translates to CASSLGSGVNTGELFF.